Listed here are 28 T cell receptor beta chains from one sample, sequenced in a study of response to subunit inactivated influenza vaccine. Each CDR3 protein is one row after TCRdb ran MiXCR on the RT-PCR reads. The table includes 400,000 to 650,000 distinct CDR3 sequences, 6.5% to 8% detected once. The sequencing used PBMCs from blood, collected about 23 months after vaccination. The receptors shown here come from a man in his fifties or sixties who received an inactivated influenza vaccine.

This clonotype was counted between two and nine times. The chain employs TRBV7-2 and TRBJ2-7; TRBD1 aligns across 10 bases. J gave up 5 bases and V 5 bases, and 9 bases lay outside the gene matches. CDR1 is SGHTA, CDR2 FQGNSA, per germline. This CDR3 comprises 15 residues. The chain's CDR3 is CASSAAMTGGDEQYF. CDR3 nucleotide sequence: TGTGCCAGCAGCGCCGCGATGACAGGGGGCGACGAGCAGTACTTC. The entire variable domain, with the rest obtained from reference TRBV7-2 and TRBJ2-7, is as follows: GAGVSQSPSNKVTEKGKDVELRCDPISGHTALYWYRQSLGQGLEFLIYFQGNSAPDKSGLPSDRFSAERTGGSVSTLTIQRTQQEDSAVYLCASSAAMTGGDEQYFGPGTRLTVT.

This clonotype was detected many times. V gene TRBV12-3 or TRBV12-4 combines with J gene TRBJ2-5; no firm D call. This CDR3 spans 14 amino acids. Trimming stripped 3 bases from V and 2 bases from J, with 10 bases between. The CDR3 sequence is CASSFLGGQETQYF. CDR3 bases: TGTGCCAGCAGTTTCCTCGGTGGGCAAGAGACCCAGTACTTC.

There are many counts of this clonotype. This chain connects TRBV12-3 or TRBV12-4 to TRBJ2-1, with D possibly TRBD1 on 6 matching bases. The V end lost 3 bases, the J end lost 15 bases, and 18 bases lay between the germline ends. The CDR3 sequence is 13 residues long. In DNA, the CDR3 is TGTGCCAGCAGTTTTGGCAGGGGTCACGGTCCGTTCTTC. Its translation is CASSFGRGHGPFF.

The rearrangement links TRBV12-3 or TRBV12-4 to TRBJ2-2; 8 bases fit TRBD1. The CDR3 sequence is 14 residues long. The trim removed 4 bases at V and 6 bases at J, leaving 4 bases unmatched. The CDR3 protein is CASSWDRLSGELFF. Here the CDR3 DNA reads TGTGCCAGCAGTTGGGACAGGTTATCCGGGGAGCTGTTTTTT.

The V call is TRBV2, the J call TRBJ2-1, with 8 bases fitting TRBD1. The CDR3 loop spans 13 amino acids. The germline V gene has CDR1 SNHLY and CDR2 FYNNEI. The trim removed 4 bases at V and 7 bases at J, leaving 3 bases unmatched. This CDR3 is CASSATGANEQFF. The CDR3 nucleotides are TGTGCCAGCAGTGCGACAGGGGCTAATGAGCAGTTCTTC.

The chain couples TRBV28 to TRBJ2-3; D is undetermined. The CDR3 runs 12 residues. Germline assignment: CDR1 MDHEN and CDR2 SYDVKM. V lost 5 bases to trimming and J lost 9 bases, with 12 bases between them. The CDR3, as DNA: TGTGCCAGCAGTCCAAGTGGGTGGACGCAGTATTTT. Its translation: CASSPSGWTQYF.

This clonotype appeared a few times. The chain has TRBV18 and TRBJ2-7; 9 bases map to TRBD1. CDR3 length equals 14 residues. Looked up from germline, CDR1 is KGHSH and CDR2 is LQKENI. Germline trimming cut 4 bases from V and 5 bases from J; bases unmatched to any gene: 6. The CDR3 loop is CASSRGTGWNEQYF. As DNA, the CDR3 is TGTGCCAGCTCACGGGGGACAGGGTGGAACGAGCAGTACTTC. Full variable domain (remainder filled in from reference TRBV18 and TRBJ2-7): NAGVMQNPRHLVRRRGQEARLRCSPMKGHSHVYWYRQLPEEGLKFMVYLQKENIIDESGMPKERFSAEFPKEGPSILRIQQVVRGDSAAYFCASSRGTGWNEQYFGPGTRLTVT.

J is TRBJ2-5 and V is TRBV20-1; 8 nucleotides match TRBD1. J was trimmed by 4 bases and V by 0 bases; bases with no gene match: 7. The length of the CDR3 is 15 residues. The germline CDR1 and CDR2 sequences are DFQATT and SNEGSKA (reference sequence). The CDR3 reads CSARDPGTGRETQYF. Here the CDR3 DNA reads TGCAGTGCTAGAGATCCCGGGACAGGCAGAGAGACCCAGTACTTC.

Ten or more counts support this clonotype. The chain has TRBV6-5 and TRBJ1-1; the match to TRBD1 covers 12 bases. Germline trimming cut 0 bases from V and 13 bases from J; bases unmatched to any gene: 9. The CDR3 is made up of 15 amino acids. Germline lookup yields CDR1 MNHEY and CDR2 SVGAGI. The CDR3 region has the DNA TGTGCCAGCAGTTACTCACCGGGACAGGGGGCGGGGGGTTTCTTT. Residues: CASSYSPGQGAGGFF.

This clonotype has only a few counts. This chain connects TRBV5-6 to TRBJ2-3; a weak D match, TRBD2 (5 bases). Looked up from germline, CDR1 is SGHDT and CDR2 is YYEEEE. The CDR3 covers 15 residues. Trimming removed 2 bases at V and 2 bases at J, with 12 bases between. DNA for the CDR3: TGTGCCAGCAGCTTAAGTCAGCGGCACACAGATACGCAGTATTTT. It codes for CASSLSQRHTDTQYF.

There are many counts of this clonotype. The chain employs TRBV20-1 and TRBJ2-5; tentative D call: TRBD2 (6 bases). Deletions cut 4 bases from V and 0 bases from J, with 9 bases between. The CDR3 is 13 amino acids. Per the germline V gene, CDR1 is DFQATT and CDR2 is SNEGSKA (reference sequence). DNA of the CDR3: TGCAGTGCTATTCTAGCGAACCAAGAGACCCAGTACTTC. It yields the protein CSAILANQETQYF.

This clonotype turned up a few times. This chain joins TRBV7-2 and TRBJ2-7, with 11 bases aligning to TRBD2. Germline V gene lookup returns CDR1 SGHTA and CDR2 FQGNSA. Trimming removed 2 bases from V and 5 bases from J; junction bases left unmatched: 2. This CDR3 is built from 14 residues. This CDR3 is CASSLLAGGHEQYF. The CDR3 DNA is TGTGCCAGCAGCTTACTAGCGGGAGGTCACGAGCAGTACTTC.

This clonotype was picked up many times. V and J are TRBV7-2 and TRBJ2-3; 7 nucleotides agree with TRBD2. Losses at the gene ends were 2 bases for V and 6 bases for J; bases not matched to a gene: 8. Germline assignment: CDR1 SGHTA and CDR2 FQGNSA. This CDR3 spans 15 amino acids. CDR3 loop: CASSLRASGGDTQYF. CDR3 bases: TGTGCCAGCAGCTTAAGGGCTAGCGGTGGCGATACGCAGTATTTT.

The chain joins TRBV20-1 to TRBJ2-5; 10 bases match TRBD2. This CDR3 is 14 amino acids long. The V gene end was trimmed by 6 bases and the J gene end by 7 bases; junction bases not matched to a gene: 11. Looked up from germline, CDR1 is DFQATT and CDR2 is SNEGSKA (reference sequence). The CDR3 DNA sequence: TGCAGTGCCAAAGGGGGGACTAGCGTTGCGACCCAGTACTTC. This codes for CSAKGGTSVATQYF.

There are a few counts of this clonotype. This chain uses TRBV5-1 with TRBJ1-2; 8 bases are a match to TRBD1. The CDR3 consists of 14 residues. V shed 3 bases, J shed 0 bases, and the junction held 1 base outside the gene matches. The germline gives CDR1 SGHRS, CDR2 YFSETQ. Here the CDR3 reads CASSWGQANYGYTF. The DNA of the CDR3 is TGCGCCAGCAGCTGGGGACAGGCTAACTATGGCTACACCTTC.

This clonotype came up many times. The chain uses TRBV5-1 and TRBJ1-2; 12 positions match TRBD1. V lost 2 bases and J lost 5; bases outside the gene matches: 4. CDR1 and CDR2 from the germline V gene are SGHRS and YFSETQ. The CDR3 length is 15 residues. The CDR3 DNA reads TGCGCCAGCAGCTTAAAGGGACAGGGGGCATATGGCTACACCTTC. Translation gives CASSLKGQGAYGYTF.

This chain connects TRBV5-1 to TRBJ2-1; 8 bases match TRBD1. This CDR3 is built from 14 residues. V shed 3 bases, J shed 6 bases, and the junction held 5 bases outside the gene matches. Germline V gives CDR1 SGHRS, CDR2 YFSETQ. The CDR3 region has the DNA TGCGCCAGCAGCTCAGGGGGCGCGGGCAATGAGCAGTTCTTC. The encoded protein is CASSSGGAGNEQFF.

This clonotype showed up many times. This chain links TRBV7-2 with TRBJ2-5, with D uncertain. The CDR3 is made up of 11 amino acids. The V end lost 6 bases, the J end lost 3 bases, and 5 bases lay between the germline ends. Germline assignment: CDR1 SGHTA and CDR2 FQGNSA. CDR3 region: CASSSEETQYF. CDR3 coding DNA: TGTGCCAGCAGTTCTGAAGAGACCCAGTACTTC.

This clonotype has at least ten counts. The chain uses TRBV10-3 and TRBJ2-5, with 10 bases lining up with TRBD2. V dropped 6 bases and J dropped 2; count of bases not matched to a gene: 6. CDR3 length: 15 residues. The germline V gene encodes CDR1 ENHRY and CDR2 SYGVKD. The CDR3 DNA reads TGTGCCATCAGCACTAGCGGGATGGGACAAGAGACCCAGTACTTC. This encodes CAISTSGMGQETQYF.

V is TRBV10-3 and J is TRBJ2-7, with D possibly TRBD1 on 5 matching bases. V was shortened by 6 bases and J by 3 bases, with 15 bases between the two germline ends. Germline CDR1 and CDR2: ENHRY and SYGVKD. CDR3 length equals 14 residues. The CDR3 protein is CAISPGPPLYEQYF. The CDR3 region has the DNA TGTGCCATCAGCCCAGGGCCCCCTCTCTACGAGCAGTACTTC.

This clonotype was seen a handful of times. J is TRBJ1-2 and V is TRBV27; 8 bases fit TRBD1. Germline values: CDR1 MNHEY, CDR2 SMNVEV (reference sequence). The junction had 3 bases not matched to a gene; V was cut back by 1 base and J by 2 bases. This CDR3 is built from 15 residues. The CDR3, as DNA: TGTGCCAGCAGTTTATTTCCAGGGGGCAACTATGGCTACACCTTC. Encoded protein: CASSLFPGGNYGYTF.

This clonotype came up many times. The gene calls are TRBV28 and TRBJ1-2; D ambiguous. Trimming removed 7 bases at V and 0 bases at J, with 12 bases between. The V gene's germline CDR1 is MDHEN and CDR2 SYDVKM. The CDR3 consists of 14 residues. CDR3 loop: CASTPGFSNYGYTF. For the CDR3, the DNA is TGTGCCAGCACCCCCGGGTTCTCTAACTATGGCTACACCTTC.

The chain carries TRBV29-1 and TRBJ1-2; no firm D call. The CDR3 runs 12 residues. Germline-derived CDR1 and CDR2 are SQVTM and ANQGSEA. Trimming took off 3 bases at V and 2 bases at J, with 7 bases between the two ends. The CDR3 sequence: CSVDYSNYGYTF. Here the CDR3 DNA reads TGCAGCGTTGACTACAGCAACTATGGCTACACCTTC. Full variable domain (remainder filled in from reference TRBV29-1 and TRBJ1-2): SAVISQKPSRDICQRGTSLTIQCQVDSQVTMMFWYRQQPGQSLTLIATANQGSEATYESGFVIDKFPISRPNLTFSTLTVSNMSPEDSSIYLCSVDYSNYGYTFGSGTRLTVV.

The chain carries TRBV5-6 and TRBJ2-1, with 11 bases identical to TRBD2. The germline V gene has CDR1 SGHDT and CDR2 YYEEEE. The ends lost 4 bases at V and 1 base at J; junction bases unmatched: 7. This CDR3 has 17 residues. This CDR3 reads CASSRTSGSASYNEQFF. The CDR3 DNA is TGTGCCAGCAGCCGTACTAGCGGGAGTGCGTCCTACAATGAGCAGTTCTTC.

V and J are TRBV29-1 and TRBJ1-2, with TRBD1 matching 9 bases. The CDR3 loop spans 15 amino acids. Germline V gene sequence: CDR1 SQVTM, CDR2 ANQGSEA. J lost 7 bases, V lost 7 bases, and 16 bases had no gene match. The CDR3 sequence is CSARRTGQGEVGYTF. The CDR3 DNA follows: TGCAGCGCAAGGAGGACGGGACAGGGTGAGGTTGGCTACACCTTC.

This clonotype was counted ten times or more. The rearrangement uses TRBV6-1 and TRBJ2-1; 12 nucleotides line up with TRBD2. The CDR3 length is 14 residues. From germline, CDR1 is MNHNS and CDR2 SASEGT. Unmatched junction bases numbered 5, after V lost 7 bases and J lost 7 bases. The CDR3 is CASIQLAGGNEQFF. The DNA of the CDR3 is TGTGCCAGCATACAACTAGCGGGAGGTAATGAGCAGTTCTTC.

This clonotype was seen a few times. This chain connects TRBV18 to TRBJ2-3; 9 positions agree with TRBD1. The CDR3 spans 16 residues. J was trimmed by 3 bases and V by 2 bases; bases with no gene match: 6. Germline V gene sequence: CDR1 KGHSH, CDR2 LQKENI. Written as DNA, the CDR3 is TGTGCCAGCTCACCATTACAGGGGGCGCGGACAGATACGCAGTATTTT. It translates to CASSPLQGARTDTQYF.

This chain connects TRBV11-2 to TRBJ2-1; maybe TRBD1 (6 bases). Trimming left V 2 bases short and J 8 bases short, with 16 bases between. The CDR3 has 15 residues. CDR1 is SGHAT, CDR2 FQNNGV, per germline. The chain's CDR3 is CASSLLQGRLDEQFF. Here the CDR3 DNA reads TGTGCCAGCAGCTTACTTCAGGGGCGCCTGGATGAGCAGTTCTTC.